Listed below are T cell receptor beta chains from one sample, sequenced in a study of response to subunit inactivated influenza vaccine. TCRdb used MiXCR to reprocess the RT-PCR reads, holding one entry per CDR3 protein. Here the sample spans hundreds of thousands of distinct CDR3 sequences, 15% to 18% being singletons. The sequencing here drew on PBMCs from blood, taken 11 to 12 days after vaccination. These receptors were obtained from a man aged 45-60 years who received an inactivated influenza vaccine. Both conserved end residues are part of each CDR3. A D gene is named only where the DNA matches it firmly. Rows may omit the clone size; those that give it use once, few, many or a size class.

v_call: TRBV11-2; j_call: TRBJ1-2; d_call: -; clone_size: few; cdr3_aa: CASSQGQDYGYTF; cdr3_nt: TGTGCCAGCAGCCAGGGGCAAGACTATGGCTACACCTTC
v_call: TRBV7-8; j_call: TRBJ2-2; d_call: -; clone_size: -; cdr3_aa: CASSLVSGTNTGELFF; cdr3_nt: TGTGCCAGCAGCTTAGTTTCGGGAACGAACACCGGGGAGCTGTTTTTT
v_call: TRBV20-1; j_call: TRBJ2-5; d_call: TRBD2; clone_size: many; cdr3_aa: CSARSGTSDRETQYF; cdr3_nt: TGCAGTGCTAGGTCCGGGACTAGCGATCGGGAGACCCAGTACTTC
v_call: TRBV7-9; j_call: TRBJ1-4; d_call: TRBD1; clone_size: -; cdr3_aa: CASSLPRSGTGVEKLFF; cdr3_nt: TGTGCCAGCAGCTTACCCCGTTCCGGGACAGGGGTTGAAAAACTGTTTTTT
v_call: TRBV6-1; j_call: TRBJ2-2; d_call: -; clone_size: few; cdr3_aa: CASSAPKGRLGSTGELFF; cdr3_nt: TGTGCCAGCAGTGCCCCTAAAGGACGATTAGGGAGCACCGGGGAGCTGTTTTTT
v_call: TRBV5-1; j_call: TRBJ2-5; d_call: TRBD1; clone_size: -; cdr3_aa: CASSTADRDRETQYF; cdr3_nt: TGCGCCAGCAGCACCGCGGACAGGGACCGAGAGACCCAGTACTTC
v_call: TRBV24-1; j_call: TRBJ2-5; d_call: TRBD2; clone_size: -; cdr3_aa: CATSDPGTRRETQYF; cdr3_nt: TGTGCCACCAGTGACCCCGGGACTAGACGAGAGACCCAGTACTTC
v_call: TRBV5-5; j_call: TRBJ2-6; d_call: -; clone_size: -; cdr3_aa: CASSFEAGSGANVLTF; cdr3_nt: TGTGCCAGCAGCTTCGAAGCCGGGTCTGGGGCCAACGTCCTGACTTTC
v_call: TRBV9; j_call: TRBJ2-7; d_call: -; clone_size: many; cdr3_aa: CASSVDGGSYEQYF; cdr3_nt: TGTGCCAGCAGCGTAGATGGGGGGTCCTACGAGCAGTACTTC
v_call: TRBV3-1; j_call: TRBJ1-5; d_call: -; clone_size: many; cdr3_aa: CASSQALYGQPQHF; cdr3_nt: TGTGCCAGCAGCCAAGCTCTTTACGGGCAGCCCCAGCATTTT
v_call: TRBV19; j_call: TRBJ1-5; d_call: -; clone_size: -; cdr3_aa: CASSKPPQGPQHF; cdr3_nt: TGTGCCAGTAGTAAGCCGCCCCAGGGGCCCCAGCATTTT
v_call: TRBV2; j_call: TRBJ2-3; d_call: TRBD2; clone_size: many; cdr3_aa: CASKAIVGTRLTDTQYF; cdr3_nt: TGTGCCAGCAAGGCAATCGTAGGGACTAGACTCACAGATACGCAGTATTTT
v_call: TRBV7-9; j_call: TRBJ1-3; d_call: -; clone_size: -; cdr3_aa: CASSPWSNSGNTIYF; cdr3_nt: TGTGCCAGCAGCCCCTGGTCTAACTCTGGAAACACCATATATTTT
v_call: TRBV4-2; j_call: TRBJ1-2; d_call: -; clone_size: -; cdr3_aa: CASSQDLGRGYGYTF; cdr3_nt: TGTGCCAGCAGCCAAGATCTCGGCAGGGGTTATGGCTACACCTTC
v_call: TRBV20-1; j_call: TRBJ2-3; d_call: TRBD2; clone_size: many; cdr3_aa: CSASASGTEDTQYF; cdr3_nt: TGCAGTGCTAGCGCTAGCGGGACTGAGGATACGCAGTATTTT
v_call: TRBV5-6; j_call: TRBJ2-3; d_call: TRBD1; clone_size: -; cdr3_aa: CASSPRDRVFADTQYF; cdr3_nt: TGTGCCAGCAGCCCCCGGGACAGGGTCTTCGCAGATACGCAGTATTTT
v_call: TRBV27; j_call: TRBJ1-2; d_call: TRBD1; clone_size: few; cdr3_aa: CASSFLGTVNYGYTF; cdr3_nt: TGTGCCAGCAGTTTCCTCGGGACAGTTAACTATGGCTACACCTTC
v_call: TRBV29-1; j_call: TRBJ2-1; d_call: TRBD1; clone_size: few; cdr3_aa: CSVETGGAWDEQFF; cdr3_nt: TGCAGCGTTGAGACAGGGGGCGCGTGGGATGAGCAGTTCTTC
v_call: TRBV20-1; j_call: TRBJ2-1; d_call: TRBD2; clone_size: -; cdr3_aa: CCASSGLAGGGNEQFF; cdr3_nt: TGCTGTGCTAGCTCTGGACTAGCGGGAGGAGGTAATGAGCAGTTCTTC
v_call: TRBV24-1; j_call: TRBJ2-1; d_call: TRBD2; clone_size: -; cdr3_aa: CARLGTSGDNEQFF; cdr3_nt: TGTGCCAGGCTCGGGACTAGCGGCGACAATGAGCAGTTCTTC
v_call: TRBV2; j_call: TRBJ1-2; d_call: -; clone_size: few; cdr3_aa: CASCGVDYGYTF; cdr3_nt: TGTGCCAGCTGCGGGGTCGACTATGGCTACACCTTC
v_call: TRBV24-1; j_call: TRBJ2-1; d_call: -; clone_size: few; cdr3_aa: CATSDEFNENNEQFF; cdr3_nt: TGTGCCACCAGTGATGAGTTCAATGAGAATAATGAGCAGTTCTTC
v_call: TRBV20-1; j_call: TRBJ2-5; d_call: TRBD2; clone_size: -; cdr3_aa: CSARAGLAGIQETQYF; cdr3_nt: TGCAGTGCTAGAGCGGGACTAGCGGGAATCCAAGAGACCCAGTACTTC
v_call: TRBV2; j_call: TRBJ2-7; d_call: TRBD1; clone_size: -; cdr3_aa: CASSWRNGTGGSHEQYF; cdr3_nt: TGTGCCAGCAGTTGGAGGAACGGGACAGGGGGTTCCCACGAGCAGTACTTC
v_call: TRBV7-9; j_call: TRBJ1-3; d_call: TRBD1; clone_size: -; cdr3_aa: CASIRQGADGNTIYF; cdr3_nt: TGTGCCAGCATCCGACAGGGGGCTGATGGAAACACCATATATTTT
v_call: TRBV4-1; j_call: TRBJ2-5; d_call: -; clone_size: -; cdr3_aa: CASSTREGVRETQYF; cdr3_nt: TGCGCCAGCAGCACCCGTGAGGGGGTACGGGAGACCCAGTACTTC
v_call: TRBV29-1; j_call: TRBJ2-1; d_call: -; clone_size: -; cdr3_aa: CSVPEDPLSSYNEQFF; cdr3_nt: TGCAGCGTACCGGAGGACCCTCTGAGCTCCTACAATGAGCAGTTCTTC
v_call: TRBV11-2; j_call: TRBJ2-1; d_call: TRBD2; clone_size: once; cdr3_aa: CASSSFRTSGGREANEQFF; cdr3_nt: TGTGCCAGCAGCTCCTTCAGGACTAGCGGGGGGAGAGAGGCTAATGAGCAGTTCTTC
v_call: TRBV20-1; j_call: TRBJ2-3; d_call: TRBD2; clone_size: -; cdr3_aa: CSARDQLAGARTDTQYF; cdr3_nt: TGCAGTGCTAGAGATCAATTAGCGGGGGCCCGCACAGATACGCAGTATTTT
v_call: TRBV9; j_call: TRBJ1-4; d_call: -; clone_size: -; cdr3_aa: CASSVEGGGNEKLFF; cdr3_nt: TGTGCCAGCAGCGTAGAGGGAGGGGGGAATGAAAAACTGTTTTTT
v_call: TRBV24-1; j_call: TRBJ2-2; d_call: -; clone_size: few; cdr3_aa: CATGRRSPPWELFF; cdr3_nt: TGTGCCACCGGACGCCGAAGCCCCCCCTGGGAGCTGTTTTTT
v_call: TRBV9; j_call: TRBJ2-1; d_call: -; clone_size: -; cdr3_aa: CASSTGRMNEQFF; cdr3_nt: TGTGCCAGCAGCACGGGACGGATGAATGAGCAGTTCTTC
v_call: TRBV9; j_call: TRBJ1-1; d_call: -; clone_size: -; cdr3_aa: CASSVVSIGNTEAFF; cdr3_nt: TGTGCCAGCAGCGTAGTCTCCATTGGGAACACTGAAGCTTTCTTT
v_call: TRBV7-9; j_call: TRBJ1-1; d_call: -; clone_size: -; cdr3_aa: CASRPPGNSEAFF; cdr3_nt: TGTGCCAGCAGACCTCCAGGGAACTCTGAAGCTTTCTTT
v_call: TRBV4-3; j_call: TRBJ2-5; d_call: -; clone_size: -; cdr3_aa: CASSQNRGTQETQYF; cdr3_nt: TGCGCCAGCAGCCAGAACCGAGGCACCCAAGAGACCCAGTACTTC
v_call: TRBV3-1; j_call: TRBJ2-3; d_call: TRBD2; clone_size: -; cdr3_aa: CASSQGTSGGQDTQYF; cdr3_nt: TGTGCCAGCAGCCAAGGGACTAGCGGGGGTCAAGATACGCAGTATTTT
v_call: TRBV5-1; j_call: TRBJ2-3; d_call: TRBD2; clone_size: -; cdr3_aa: CASSLVLAGDPTDTQYF; cdr3_nt: TGCGCCAGCAGCTTGGTTCTAGCGGGAGATCCGACAGATACGCAGTATTTT
v_call: TRBV19; j_call: TRBJ2-2; d_call: -; clone_size: -; cdr3_aa: CASSKAGRAGELFF; cdr3_nt: TGTGCCAGTAGTAAGGCAGGGAGAGCCGGGGAGCTGTTTTTT
v_call: TRBV5-1; j_call: TRBJ2-1; d_call: -; clone_size: many; cdr3_aa: CASSLVQSSYNEQFF; cdr3_nt: TGCGCCAGCAGCTTGGTCCAGAGCTCCTACAATGAGCAGTTCTTC
v_call: TRBV20-1; j_call: TRBJ1-1; d_call: TRBD1; clone_size: -; cdr3_aa: CSARDLNRGNTEAFF; cdr3_nt: TGCAGTGCTAGAGATTTGAACAGGGGGAACACTGAAGCTTTCTTT
v_call: TRBV10-2; j_call: TRBJ2-3; d_call: -; clone_size: -; cdr3_aa: CASSESMGLFTQYF; cdr3_nt: TGCGCCAGCAGTGAGTCGATGGGTCTGTTCACGCAGTATTTT
v_call: TRBV7-8; j_call: TRBJ2-7; d_call: -; clone_size: -; cdr3_aa: CASSLTTGPTYEQYF; cdr3_nt: TGTGCCAGCAGCTTAACGACAGGACCTACCTACGAGCAGTACTTC
v_call: TRBV15; j_call: TRBJ2-1; d_call: TRBD2; clone_size: -; cdr3_aa: CATSSREGEQFF; cdr3_nt: TGTGCCACCAGCTCCAGGGAGGGTGAGCAGTTCTTC
v_call: TRBV20-1; j_call: TRBJ2-7; d_call: -; clone_size: few; cdr3_aa: CSAATDSYEQYF; cdr3_nt: TGCAGTGCCGCGACCGACAGTTACGAGCAGTACTTC